These 20 T cell receptor beta chains share one sample of origin, sequenced in a study of early T cells in non-severe SARS-CoV-2 infection. TCRdb processed the 5' RACE reads anew with MiXCR; each CDR3 protein has one entry. The sample lists 38,000 or so distinct CDR3 sequences, 3.5% to 5% seen once, with around 15% in the top ten. Sequencing used whole blood. The receptor set was obtained from an adult who was a healthcare worker with PCR-confirmed SARS-CoV-2 infection or an uninfected control (not recorded which).

As DNA, the CDR3 is TGTGCCACCAGTGATGCGAGACAGACCGGGGAGCTGTTTTTT. It codes for CATSDARQTGELFF. This rearrangement joins TRBV24-1 to TRBJ2-2; D is possibly TRBD1 (5 bases). CDR1 KGHDR and CDR2 SFDVKD come from the germline V gene. V dropped 3 bases and J dropped 5 bases, with 9 bases sitting between them. The CDR3 sequence is 14 residues long.

This clonotype was found many times. This chain connects TRBV11-2 to TRBJ2-4; D may be TRBD1 (6 bases). Germline values: CDR1 SGHAT, CDR2 FQNNGV. The CDR3 runs to 12 residues. V lost 5 bases and J 12 bases, leaving 14 bases between the germline ends. CDR3 nucleotide sequence: TGTGCCAGCAGCCGACCAACAGGGCCTCAGTACTTC. Protein: CASSRPTGPQYF.

This clonotype showed up many times. V and J are TRBV3-1 and TRBJ1-1, with a tentative D call TRBD1 (5 bases). Between the trimmed V and J ends, which lost 4 bases and 9 bases, there was a span of 18 bases. The CDR3 totals 14 residues. Germline lookup yields CDR1 LGHDT and CDR2 YNNKEL (reference sequence). The CDR3 DNA sequence: TGTGCCAGCAGCCTAAAGGGGCAGGGCGGCAAAGCTTTCTTT. It specifies CASSLKGQGGKAFF. The full variable domain, its missing parts supplied by reference TRBV3-1 and TRBJ1-1, is DTAVSQTPKYLVTQMGNDKSIKCEQNLGHDTMYWYKQDSKKFLKIMFSYNNKELIINETVPNRFSPKSPDKAHLNLHINSLELGDSAVYFCASSLKGQGGKAFFGQGTRLTVV.

This clonotype has at least ten counts. The rearrangement uses TRBV29-1 and TRBJ2-5, with TRBD2 matching 7 bases. Germline loops: CDR1 SQVTM, CDR2 ANQGSEA. This CDR3 has 13 amino acids. With 4 bases clipped from V and 1 base from J, the junction kept 3 bases outside the gene matches. The CDR3 spells CSVGPGGQETQYF. CDR3 DNA sequence: TGCAGCGTTGGACCGGGGGGCCAAGAGACCCAGTACTTC.

This clonotype was observed many times. This chain uses TRBV2 with TRBJ2-3; 8 nucleotides match TRBD2. V trimming: 7 bases; J trimming: 0 bases; junction bases outside the gene matches: 15. The CDR3 is 18 amino acids. Germline V gene data show CDR1 as SNHLY and CDR2 as FYNNEI. CDR3 amino acids: CASTLPLAGPSSTDTQYF. The CDR3 nucleotides are TGTGCCAGCACTCTGCCCTTAGCGGGGCCCTCTAGCACAGATACGCAGTATTTT.

This clonotype has a count of ten or more. V usage is TRBV18 and J usage is TRBJ1-5, with D hard to call. The CDR3 sequence is 15 residues long. The germline CDR1 and CDR2 sequences are KGHSH and LQKENI. The V end was cut by 3 bases, the J end by 1 base, with 10 bases between. CDR3 coding DNA: TGTGCCAGCTCACCGGGCACGGACAGCAATCAGCCCCAGCATTTT. Encoded protein: CASSPGTDSNQPQHF.

In its sample, this clonotype was seen many times. This CDR3 reads CASSLVFRPDTGECFF. The DNA for the CDR3 is TGTGCCAGCAGTTTAGTTTTCAGGCCCGACACCGGGGAGTGTTTTTTT. The V and J genes are TRBV12-3 or TRBV12-4 and TRBJ2-2, with D maybe TRBD2 (5 bases). The CDR3 loop spans 16 amino acids. Trimming removed 1 base at V and 17 bases at J, with 26 bases between.

This clonotype was observed many times. V and J are TRBV20-1 and TRBJ2-3; either TRBD1 or TRBD2 may fit D (5 bases each). The CDR3 contains 14 residues. CDR1 and CDR2 from the germline V gene are DFQATT and SNEGSKA (reference sequence). Trimming took 3 bases from V and 0 from J, leaving 10 bases between them. The CDR3 region is CSASGGTSTDTQYF. The CDR3, as DNA: TGCAGTGCTAGTGGGGGTACTAGCACAGATACGCAGTATTTT.

This clonotype showed up many times. The V gene is TRBV5-1, the J gene TRBJ1-2; possible D gene TRBD1, 6 bases. Germline CDR1 reads SGHRS; CDR2 reads YFSETQ. The CDR3 sequence is 12 residues long. Trimming shortened V by 7 bases and J by 8 bases, and 15 bases separated the two germline ends. In DNA form, the CDR3 reads TGCGCCAGCTCCCCCCCAGGGGCCGGCTACACCTTC. It is translated as CASSPPGAGYTF.

This clonotype was recorded many times. The genes are TRBV20-1 and TRBJ2-5; D is perhaps TRBD1 (6 bases). Trimming removed 3 bases at V and 2 bases at J, with 13 bases between. The CDR3 is 14 amino acids. Germline CDR1 DFQATT, CDR2 SNEGSKA (reference sequence). CDR3 in DNA: TGCAGTGCTAGGGAACAGGGAAAACAAGAGACCCAGTACTTC. Its protein product is CSAREQGKQETQYF.

This clonotype appeared many times. The chain is built from TRBV6-5 and TRBJ2-7; D might be TRBD1 (6 bases). V lost 5 bases to trimming and J lost 0 bases, with 8 bases between them. From germline, CDR1 is MNHEY and CDR2 SVGAGI. The CDR3 sequence is 13 residues long. As DNA, the CDR3 is TGTGCCAGCAGTCGGACAGTCTCCTACGAGCAGTACTTC. Translated: CASSRTVSYEQYF.

In this sample, this clonotype turned up many times. The CDR3 loop is CSVVDGGGANEQFF. The CDR3 nucleotides are TGCAGCGTTGTAGATGGCGGGGGGGCCAATGAGCAGTTCTTC. The chain uses TRBV29-1 and TRBJ2-1, with 9 bases lining up with TRBD2. CDR1 is SQVTM, CDR2 ANQGSEA, per germline. The length of the CDR3 is 14 residues. With V trimmed by 4 bases and J by 6 bases, 7 bases remained unmatched.

This clonotype was counted many times. V is TRBV5-1 and J is TRBJ1-5; D gene ambiguous. Trimming shortened V by 4 bases and J by 7 bases, and 12 bases separated the two germline ends. The CDR3 has 13 residues. From germline, CDR1 is SGHRS and CDR2 YFSETQ. This chain's CDR3 is CASSRTVDQPQHF. CDR3 coding DNA: TGCGCCAGCAGCAGGACTGTAGACCAGCCCCAGCATTTT.

This clonotype was counted only a few times. This sequence joins TRBV20-1 and TRBJ1-1; no reliable D call. Germline V lookup: CDR1 DFQATT, CDR2 SNEGSKA (reference sequence). V was clipped by 5 bases and J by 4 bases, with 14 bases between them. The length of the CDR3 is 13 residues. In nucleotides, the CDR3 is TGCAGTGCTGGGATGTTGGGAGGCACTGAAGCTTTCTTT. It encodes CSAGMLGGTEAFF.

This clonotype came up many times. The V call is TRBV7-9, the J call TRBJ2-5; the match to TRBD1 covers 8 bases. The trim removed 3 bases at V and 7 bases at J, leaving 1 base unmatched. From germline, CDR1 is SEHNR and CDR2 FQNEAQ (reference sequence). The CDR3 covers 12 residues. Here the CDR3 reads CASSFDRGTQYF. CDR3 bases: TGTGCCAGCAGCTTTGACAGGGGGACCCAGTACTTC.

This clonotype has at least ten counts. For the CDR3, the DNA is TGTGCTTCGGGGGGTTCTTACAATGAGCAGTTCTTC. The encoded protein is CASGGSYNEQFF. The J gene is TRBJ2-1, the V gene TRBV10-3, with 7 positions matching TRBD2. This CDR3 spans 12 amino acids. Germline CDR1 ENHRY, CDR2 SYGVKD.

This clonotype showed up just a few times. The chain is built from TRBV29-1 and TRBJ2-5; D may be TRBD2 (5 bases). Between the trimmed V and J ends, which lost 4 bases and 9 bases, there was a span of 15 bases. The CDR3 sequence is 12 residues long. The V gene's germline CDR1 is SQVTM and CDR2 ANQGSEA. In nucleotides, the CDR3 is TGCAGCGTTGGAGAGGCTGTCGGGGCCCAGTACTTC. Its protein product is CSVGEAVGAQYF.

This clonotype was picked up many times. This chain connects TRBV7-8 to TRBJ2-7; no clear D gene. The germline V gene encodes CDR1 SGHVS and CDR2 FQNEAQ. The CDR3 has 14 amino acids. Trimming left V 2 bases short and J 0 bases short, with 8 bases between. The CDR3 reads CASSLSTSSYEQYF. Here the CDR3 DNA reads TGTGCCAGCAGCTTAAGCACGAGCTCCTACGAGCAGTACTTC.

This clonotype was detected ten times or more. This rearrangement joins TRBV20-1 to TRBJ2-3; 7 bases fit TRBD2. The trim removed 6 bases at V and 0 bases at J, leaving 6 bases unmatched. Germline V CDR1 and CDR2: DFQATT, SNEGSKA (reference sequence). This CDR3 is 14 amino acids long. CDR3 coding DNA: TGCAGTGCACCTCTTAGCGGGAGCACAGATACGCAGTATTTT. It translates to CSAPLSGSTDTQYF.

In regard to this clonotype: An end of the junction differs from the germline gene, which may be a read error. V gene TRBV18 combines with J gene TRBJ2-3; D gene unclear. CDR3 size: 13 residues. Germline V CDR1 and CDR2: KGHSH, LQKENI. The CDR3 reads CTSSPTSGDTQYF. The CDR3 coding sequence is TGTACCAGCTCACCAACGTCTGGAGATACGCAGTATTTT. Full variable domain (remainder filled in from reference TRBV18 and TRBJ2-3): NAGVMQNPRHLVRRRGQEARLRCSPMKGHSHVYWYRQLPEEGLKFMVYLQKENIIDESGMPKERFSAEFPKEGPSILRIQQVVRGDSAAYFCTSSPTSGDTQYFGPGTRLTVL.